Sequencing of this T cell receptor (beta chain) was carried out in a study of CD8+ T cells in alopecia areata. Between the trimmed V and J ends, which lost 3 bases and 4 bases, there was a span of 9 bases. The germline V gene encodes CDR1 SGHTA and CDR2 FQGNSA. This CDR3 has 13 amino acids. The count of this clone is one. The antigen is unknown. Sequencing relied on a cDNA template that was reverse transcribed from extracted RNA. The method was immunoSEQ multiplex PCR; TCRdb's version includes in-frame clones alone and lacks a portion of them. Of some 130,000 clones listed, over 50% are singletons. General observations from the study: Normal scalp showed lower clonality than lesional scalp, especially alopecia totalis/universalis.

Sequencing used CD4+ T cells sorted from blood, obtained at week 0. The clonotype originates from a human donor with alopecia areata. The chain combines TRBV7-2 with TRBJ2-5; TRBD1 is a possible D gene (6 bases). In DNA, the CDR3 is TGTGCCAGCAGCTTCAGGGGCCGAGAGACCCAGTACTTC. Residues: CASSFRGRETQYF.